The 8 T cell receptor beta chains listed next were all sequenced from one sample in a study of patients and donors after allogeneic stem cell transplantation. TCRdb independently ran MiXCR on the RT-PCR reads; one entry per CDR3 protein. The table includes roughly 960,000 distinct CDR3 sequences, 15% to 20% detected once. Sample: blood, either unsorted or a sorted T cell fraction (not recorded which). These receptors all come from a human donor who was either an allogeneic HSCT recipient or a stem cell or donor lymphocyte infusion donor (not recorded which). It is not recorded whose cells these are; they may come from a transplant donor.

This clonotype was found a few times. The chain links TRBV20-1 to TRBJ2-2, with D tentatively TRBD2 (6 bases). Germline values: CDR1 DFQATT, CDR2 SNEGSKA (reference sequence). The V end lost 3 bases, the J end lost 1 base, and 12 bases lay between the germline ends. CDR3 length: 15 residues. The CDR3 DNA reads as TGCAGTGCTAGTAGCCTAGCGAGGAACACCGGGGAGCTGTTTTTT. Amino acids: CSASSLARNTGELFF.

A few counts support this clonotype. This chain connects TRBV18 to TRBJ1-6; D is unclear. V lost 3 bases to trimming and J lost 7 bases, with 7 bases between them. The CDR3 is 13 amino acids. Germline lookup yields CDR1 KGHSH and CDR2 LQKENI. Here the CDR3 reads CASSPRTNSPLHF. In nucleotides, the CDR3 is TGTGCCAGCTCACCTCGGACCAATTCACCCCTCCACTTT.

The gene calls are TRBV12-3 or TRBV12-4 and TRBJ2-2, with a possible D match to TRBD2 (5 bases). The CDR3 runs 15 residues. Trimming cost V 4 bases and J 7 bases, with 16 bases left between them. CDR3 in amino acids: CASSSSPIAIGELFF. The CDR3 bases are TGTGCCAGCAGTTCTTCCCCGATAGCGATCGGGGAGCTGTTTTTT.

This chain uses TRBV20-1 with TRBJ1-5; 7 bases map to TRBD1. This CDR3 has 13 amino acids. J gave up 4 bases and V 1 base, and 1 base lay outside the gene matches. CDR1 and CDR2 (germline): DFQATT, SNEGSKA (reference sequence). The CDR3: CSARGQGNQPQHF. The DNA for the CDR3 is TGCAGTGCTAGAGGACAGGGAAATCAGCCCCAGCATTTT.

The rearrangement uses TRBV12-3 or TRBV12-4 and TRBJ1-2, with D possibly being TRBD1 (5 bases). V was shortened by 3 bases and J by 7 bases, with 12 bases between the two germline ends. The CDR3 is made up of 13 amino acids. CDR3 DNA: TGTGCCAGCAGTTTTGAGGGGCTCGGTGGCTACACCTTC. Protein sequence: CASSFEGLGGYTF.

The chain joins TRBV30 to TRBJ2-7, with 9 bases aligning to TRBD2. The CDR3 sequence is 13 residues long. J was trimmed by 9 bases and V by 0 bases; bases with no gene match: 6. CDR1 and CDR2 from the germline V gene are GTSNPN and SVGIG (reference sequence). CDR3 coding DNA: TGTGCCTGGAGTGTTCGTAGCGGGAGCTTGCAGTACTTC. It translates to CAWSVRSGSLQYF.

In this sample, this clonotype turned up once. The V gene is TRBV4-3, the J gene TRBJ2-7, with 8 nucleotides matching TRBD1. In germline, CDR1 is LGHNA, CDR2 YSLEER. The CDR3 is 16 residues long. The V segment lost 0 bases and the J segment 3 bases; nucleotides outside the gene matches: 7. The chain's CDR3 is CASSQDATGTGYEQYF. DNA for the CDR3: TGCGCCAGCAGCCAAGATGCCACCGGGACAGGCTACGAGCAGTACTTC.

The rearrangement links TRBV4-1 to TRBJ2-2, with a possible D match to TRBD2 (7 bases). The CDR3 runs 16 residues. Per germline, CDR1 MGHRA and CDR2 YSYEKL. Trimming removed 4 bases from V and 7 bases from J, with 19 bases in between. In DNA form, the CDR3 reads TGCGCCAGCAGCCCCCCGGGGGGCATAAGGATCGGGGAGCTGTTTTTT. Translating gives CASSPPGGIRIGELFF.